This section outlines one T cell receptor (beta chain) sequence together with its context. Its antigen is currently unknown. Germline-derived CDR1 and CDR2 are MNHEY and SVGAGI. The CDR3 loop spans 14 amino acids. Trimming shortened V by 0 bases and J by 6 bases, and 9 bases separated the two germline ends. The source of the sample is a study of yellow fever vaccine responses in identical twins. Study-level findings and limits: Convergence reportedly seemed to mark part of the twins' vaccine T cell response, with personalization marking the rest.

TCRdb reprocessed the RT-PCR reads via MiXCR and lists one record per CDR3 protein. The table includes around 620 distinct CDR3 sequences, 80% detected once. The sequences come from T cells from blood (PBMCs), unsorted or a sorted subset (not recorded which), collected before or after yellow fever vaccination (not recorded which). The receptor's source is a female donor who received the yellow fever vaccine. The chain couples TRBV6-5 to TRBJ2-1; the D is unclear. The CDR3 coding sequence is TGTGCCAGCAGTTACTCGAACAGTCCCAATGAGCAGTTCTTC. It yields the protein CASSYSNSPNEQFF.